A single T cell receptor beta chain is shown here with its context. The antigen is not known. The V and J ends lost 6 bases and 2 bases, in that order; junction bases with no gene match: 3. Germline CDR1 reads MNHEY; CDR2 reads SVGAGI. This CDR3 is 14 amino acids long. The table came from immunoSEQ multiplex PCR; TCRdb's copy has only in-frame clones and leaves some out. The sample has more than 150,000 clones; approximately 92% are singletons. This specimen comes from a study of T cell responses to AZD1222 COVID-19 vaccine. Study results and limitations: After two AZD1222 doses, spike-specific TCR breadth and depth rose versus day 0. Reportedly, close to half of spike-specific TCRs are directed against unmutated variant regions.

The clonotype comes from an adult in good health. V is TRBV6-5 and J is TRBJ1-3; 8 nucleotides align to TRBD1. The sample was peripheral blood, taken on day 0 of AZD1222 vaccination. The CDR3 coding sequence is TGTGCCAGCAGCCAGGGGGCGGCTGGAAACACCATATATTTT. It yields the protein CASSQGAAGNTIYF.